This TCR beta chain was captured by sequencing in a study of PD-1 blockade in mismatch repair-deficient tumors. This CDR3 spans 13 amino acids. The V and J ends lost 9 bases and 7 bases respectively, with 18 bases between them. Germline V gives CDR1 LNHDA, CDR2 SQIVND (reference sequence). The method was immunoSEQ multiplex PCR; TCRdb's version includes in-frame clones alone and lacks a portion of them. The data hold around 18,000 clones, with about 80% observed a single time. This clonotype was obtained from an adult with mismatch repair-deficient cancer. The chain employs TRBV19 and TRBJ1-1, with D hard to call. The material was PBMCs, obtained roughly 23 weeks after starting pembrolizumab. The CDR3 DNA reads TGTGCCAGCTCCCTTCCCCCTACTGGTGAAGCTTTCTTT. Protein: CASSLPPTGEAFF.